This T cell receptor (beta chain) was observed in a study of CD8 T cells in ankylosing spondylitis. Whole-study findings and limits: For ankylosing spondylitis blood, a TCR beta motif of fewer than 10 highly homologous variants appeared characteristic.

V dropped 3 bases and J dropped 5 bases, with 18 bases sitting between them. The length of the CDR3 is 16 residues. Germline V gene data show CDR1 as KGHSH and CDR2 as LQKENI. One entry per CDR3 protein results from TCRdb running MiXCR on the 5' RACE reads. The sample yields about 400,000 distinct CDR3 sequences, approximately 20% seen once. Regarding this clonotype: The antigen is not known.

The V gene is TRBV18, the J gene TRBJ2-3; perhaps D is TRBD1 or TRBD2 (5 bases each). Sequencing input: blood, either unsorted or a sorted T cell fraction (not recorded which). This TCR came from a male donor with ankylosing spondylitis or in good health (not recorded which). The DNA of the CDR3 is TGTGCCAGCTCACCCCCGGGGCGCAGGGTTGGAGATACGCAGTATTTT. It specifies CASSPPGRRVGDTQYF.